Below are 2 T cell receptor beta chains sequenced from a single sample in a study of beta chain bispecific antibodies for T cell cancers. TCRdb processed the 5' RACE reads anew with MiXCR; each CDR3 protein has one entry. The data contain about 15,000 distinct CDR3 sequences, around 2.1% of them seen just once; the ten biggest clones take up about 7%. Study-level findings and limits: The leukemia cells, rather than normal T cells, gave most of the targeted TRBV signal.

Their target antigens are unknown. T cells were expanded from blood mononuclear cells for 3 to 4 days with anti-CD3 OKT3 or CD3/CD28 beads. The sequenced sample was healthy donor T cells cultured with leukemia cells. These receptors were obtained from a human donor in good health. Some clones in this sample may be carry-over from other donors' samples.

This clonotype came up many times. The J gene is TRBJ1-1, the V gene TRBV2, with 7 nucleotides matching TRBD1. The CDR3 has 13 residues. The V gene's germline CDR1 is SNHLY and CDR2 FYNNEI. Germline trimming cut 6 bases from V and 2 bases from J; bases unmatched to any gene: 3. CDR3 DNA: TGTGCCAGCAGGACAGGGTTCAACACTGAAGCTTTCTTT. This gives the protein CASRTGFNTEAFF.

This clonotype has ten or more counts. The chain combines TRBV5-1 with TRBJ2-1, with TRBD2 identical over 11 bases. This CDR3 is 16 amino acids long. Trimming removed 3 bases from V and 5 bases from J; junction bases left unmatched: 7. Germline V gene lookup returns CDR1 SGHRS and CDR2 YFSETQ. CDR3 region: CASSYGTSGVNNEQFF. In DNA, the CDR3 is TGCGCCAGCAGCTACGGGACTAGCGGAGTAAACAATGAGCAGTTCTTC.